The present entry profiles one T cell receptor (beta chain) with its context. In the original analysis: The authors estimated nucleated cell counts from reference gene primer amplification. This table comes from immunoSEQ multiplex PCR, and its TCRdb copy is limited to in-frame clones, with some not included. The V and J calls and clone size are taken from that table; D and trimming were inferred from the DNA. The profile shows 300,000 to 400,000 clones, approximately 87% of them singletons. The sample belongs to a study of blood T cell repertoires in COVID-19. Whole-study context: PBMCs, B-cell-depleted T cells, or T cells provided the cDNA or gDNA that made up the material.

Germline loops: CDR1 SNHLY, CDR2 FYNNEI. V was trimmed by 4 bases and J by 0 bases, leaving 9 bases between them. There are 15 residues in the CDR3. In Seattle, patients joined the study during active infection and were tracked longitudinally. This chain uses TRBV2 with TRBJ1-4; no reliable D call. This clonotype was obtained from a woman under 40 with COVID-19, enrolled during active disease. Sequencing was performed on peripheral blood. DNA of the CDR3: TGTGCCAGCAGTGTTACGAGCGCAACTAATGAAAAACTGTTTTTT. Residues: CASSVTSATNEKLFF.